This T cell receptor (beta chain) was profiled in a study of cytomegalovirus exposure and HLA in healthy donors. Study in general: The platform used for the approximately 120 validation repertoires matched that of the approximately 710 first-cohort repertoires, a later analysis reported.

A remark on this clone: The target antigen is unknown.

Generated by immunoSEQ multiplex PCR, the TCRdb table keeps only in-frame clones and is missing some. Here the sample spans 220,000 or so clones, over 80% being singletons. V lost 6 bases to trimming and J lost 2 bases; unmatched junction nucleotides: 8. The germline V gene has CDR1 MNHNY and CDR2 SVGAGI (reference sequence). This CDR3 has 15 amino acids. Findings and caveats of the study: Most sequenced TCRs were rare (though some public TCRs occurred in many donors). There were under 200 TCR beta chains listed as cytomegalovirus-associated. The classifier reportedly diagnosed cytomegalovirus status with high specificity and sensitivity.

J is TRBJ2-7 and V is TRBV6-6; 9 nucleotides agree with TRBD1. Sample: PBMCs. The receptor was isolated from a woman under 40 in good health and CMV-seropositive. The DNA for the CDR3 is TGTGCCAGCAGGTCCAACAGGGGGCTTACCTACGAGCAGTACTTC. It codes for CASRSNRGLTYEQYF.